Listed below are T cell receptor beta chains from one sample, sequenced in a study of untreated major depressive disorder. Generated by immunoSEQ multiplex PCR, the TCRdb table keeps only in-frame clones and is missing some. This table has about 15,000 clones, about 93% appearing once. The material sequenced was CD4+ T cells from PBMCs. The receptors come from a man aged 25-45 years with major depressive disorder. CDR3s include the opening cysteine and the closing phenylalanine or tryptophan. The D gene is left open where the match is weak. Only some rows state a clone size, as once, few, many or a class for expanded clones.

CDR3 length	D gene	V gene	clone size	J gene	CDR3 protein	CDR3 DNA
15	TRBD1	TRBV7-8	NA	TRBJ2-7	CASSPAASKGAEQYF	TGTGCCAGCAGCCCGGCAGCCTCAAAGGGGGCCGAGCAGTACTTC
14	NA	TRBV10-2	NA	TRBJ2-7	CASSEGWETYEQYF	TGCGCCAGCAGTGAGGGGTGGGAAACCTACGAGCAGTACTTC
15	TRBD1	TRBV28	NA	TRBJ2-7	CASLYRQGLVYEQYF	TGTGCCAGCCTTTACCGACAGGGCCTAGTCTACGAGCAGTACTTC
14	NA	TRBV7-9	NA	TRBJ1-1	CASSEGMADTEAFF	TGTGCCAGCAGCGAGGGGATGGCGGACACTGAAGCTTTCTTT
16	TRBD1	TRBV2	once	TRBJ2-7	CASSEEGTGGTYEQYF	TGTGCCAGCAGTGAAGAAGGGACAGGGGGCACCTACGAGCAGTACTTC
17	TRBD2	TRBV4-1	NA	TRBJ2-7	CASSQPRTSGDSYEQYF	TGCGCCAGCAGCCAACCAAGGACTAGCGGGGATTCCTACGAGCAGTACTTC
11	NA	TRBV6-1	few	TRBJ1-5	CASSEGWAQHF	TGTGCCAGCAGTGAAGGATGGGCCCAGCATTTT
15	NA	TRBV9	NA	TRBJ1-5	CASSVDWRGEGPQHF	TGTGCCAGCAGCGTAGATTGGAGGGGTGAAGGGCCCCAGCATTTT
15	NA	TRBV4-2	NA	TRBJ1-5	CASSQVGGGNQPQHF	TGTGCCAGCAGCCAAGTCGGGGGCGGCAATCAGCCCCAGCATTTT
14	NA	TRBV2	NA	TRBJ2-2	CASSGGTHTGELFF	TGTGCCAGCAGTGGGGGCACCCACACCGGGGAGCTGTTTTTT
14	NA	TRBV7-2	NA	TRBJ1-6	CASSSLRARSPLHF	TGTGCCAGCAGCTCGCTACGGGCGCGGTCACCCCTCCACTTT
17	TRBD1	TRBV4-1	NA	TRBJ2-1	CASSHSTLRDRDYEQFF	TGCGCCAGCAGCCACTCAACACTCCGGGACAGGGACTATGAGCAGTTCTTC
13	TRBD1	TRBV7-8	NA	TRBJ1-1	CASSVDRDTEAFF	TGTGCCAGCAGCGTGGACAGGGACACTGAAGCTTTCTTT
12	NA	TRBV6-6	NA	TRBJ1-1	CASSLRTTEAFF	TGTGCCAGCAGTTTACGGACCACTGAAGCTTTCTTT
15	NA	TRBV5-5	NA	TRBJ1-2	CASSLGGLGGYGYTF	TGTGCCAGCAGCTTGGGCGGGTTGGGAGGCTATGGCTACACCTTC
14	NA	TRBV4-2	NA	TRBJ1-2	CASSQVTAGYGYTF	TGTGCCAGCAGCCAAGTGACAGCTGGGTATGGCTACACCTTC
14	NA	TRBV5-6	NA	TRBJ1-2	CASSSWGRRYGYTF	TGTGCCAGCAGCTCGTGGGGAAGGCGCTATGGCTACACCTTC
16	TRBD1	TRBV18	NA	TRBJ1-5	CASSLTGTASNQPQHF	TGTGCCAGCTCTTTAACCGGGACAGCTAGCAATCAGCCCCAGCATTTT
15	NA	TRBV6-1	NA	TRBJ2-1	CASSVRGASYNEQFF	TGTGCCAGCAGTGTCCGGGGGGCCTCCTACAATGAGCAGTTCTTC
14	TRBD1	TRBV5-1	NA	TRBJ1-1	CASSLTGGMAEAFF	TGCGCCAGCAGCTTGACAGGGGGGATGGCTGAAGCTTTCTTT
14	NA	TRBV14	NA	TRBJ2-5	CASSQGRYQETQYF	TGTGCCAGCAGCCAGGGCCGCTACCAAGAGACCCAGTACTTC
12	NA	TRBV7-6	NA	TRBJ1-4	CASSSTSLRLFF	TGTGCCAGCAGCTCTACAAGTCTCAGACTGTTTTTT
15	NA	TRBV28	NA	TRBJ2-3	CAILPSSDFTDTQYF	TGTGCCATCCTCCCCTCTAGCGACTTCACAGATACGCAGTATTTT
12	NA	TRBV29-1	NA	TRBJ2-5	CSVGRESETQYF	TGCAGCGTGGGGCGGGAATCGGAGACCCAGTACTTC
14	NA	TRBV2	NA	TRBJ1-3	CASRVTDSGNTIYF	TGTGCCAGCAGGGTCACAGACTCTGGAAACACCATATATTTT
14	TRBD1	TRBV5-8	NA	TRBJ2-1	CASRYRQGRNEQFF	TGTGCCAGCAGATATAGACAGGGCAGGAATGAGCAGTTCTTC
14	NA	TRBV6-5	NA	TRBJ2-7	CASSYGRGYYEQYF	TGTGCCAGCAGTTACGGCAGGGGCTACTACGAGCAGTACTTC
15	TRBD1	TRBV6-1	NA	TRBJ2-2	CASSRTGIKTGELFF	TGTGCCAGCAGTAGGACAGGCATTAAGACCGGGGAGCTGTTTTTT
13	NA	TRBV30	NA	TRBJ2-7	CAWSDWGAYEQYF	TGTGCCTGGAGTGATTGGGGCGCCTACGAGCAGTACTTC
15	TRBD1	TRBV7-9	NA	TRBJ2-5	CASSLVGGWGETQYF	TGTGCCAGCAGCTTAGTAGGGGGCTGGGGAGAGACCCAGTACTTC
15	TRBD1	TRBV5-1	NA	TRBJ1-4	CASSMGQGWDEKLFF	TGCGCCAGCAGCATGGGACAGGGGTGGGATGAAAAACTGTTTTTT
14	NA	TRBV5-1	NA	TRBJ2-5	CASSVLQGLETQYF	TGCGCCAGCAGCGTACTTCAGGGTTTGGAGACCCAGTACTTC
14	NA	TRBV7-7	NA	TRBJ1-3	CASSPDSGGNTIYF	TGTGCTAGCAGCCCGGACAGTGGTGGAAACACCATATATTTT
13	TRBD1	TRBV2	NA	TRBJ1-2	CASSIPRDRSLSF	TGTGCCAGCAGTATACCCCGGGACAGGTCTCTCTCCTTC
18	NA	TRBV4-2	NA	TRBJ2-6	CASSQVRSTFSGANVLTF	TGTGCCAGCAGCCAAGTCCGTTCCACGTTCTCTGGGGCCAACGTCCTGACTTTC
17	TRBD1	TRBV5-1	once	TRBJ2-6	CASSFTGGAPGANVLTF	TGCGCCAGCAGCTTTACAGGGGGCGCGCCTGGGGCCAACGTCCTGACTTTC
15	TRBD2	TRBV30	once	TRBJ2-7	CAWNLGAGDPYEQYF	TGTGCCTGGAATCTGGGAGCGGGGGACCCCTACGAGCAGTACTTC
12	NA	TRBV2	few	TRBJ2-5	CASTTTGETQYF	TGTGCCAGCACAACCACGGGGGAGACCCAGTACTTC
13	TRBD1	TRBV7-8	few	TRBJ1-2	CASSRDSNYGYTF	TGTGCCAGCAGCCGGGACAGTAACTATGGCTACACCTTC
15	NA	TRBV15	NA	TRBJ1-1	CATSRDKFLRGEAFF	TGTGCCACCAGCAGAGATAAATTTTTGCGGGGTGAAGCTTTCTTT
16	TRBD2	TRBV7-9	NA	TRBJ2-2	CASSLPRGANTGELFF	TGTGCCAGCAGCTTACCTCGGGGGGCGAACACCGGGGAGCTGTTTTTT
14	TRBD1	TRBV2	NA	TRBJ1-5	CASSFDRGSQPQHF	TGTGCCAGCAGTTTTGACAGGGGTAGTCAGCCCCAGCATTTT
15	NA	TRBV28	NA	TRBJ1-1	CASNGQLLQNTEAFF	TGTGCCAGCAACGGGCAGCTTCTTCAGAACACTGAAGCTTTCTTT
15	TRBD2	TRBV29-1	NA	TRBJ2-3	CSVVLSGGGTDTQYF	TGCAGCGTTGTGTTAAGCGGGGGGGGCACAGATACGCAGTATTTT
13	NA	TRBV7-3	NA	TRBJ2-5	CASSQQGGETQYF	TGTGCCAGCAGCCAACAGGGCGGGGAGACCCAGTACTTC
14	NA	TRBV5-8	NA	TRBJ2-1	CASRKQGSYNEQFF	TGTGCCAGCAGAAAACAGGGATCCTACAATGAGCAGTTCTTC
14	NA	TRBV12-5	NA	TRBJ1-6	CASGPDAVNSPLHF	TGTGCTAGTGGCCCTGACGCGGTCAATTCACCCCTCCACTTT
12	NA	TRBV2	NA	TRBJ1-6	CASSPWNSPLHF	TGTGCCAGCAGTCCCTGGAATTCACCCCTCCACTTT
17	TRBD1	TRBV18	NA	TRBJ1-6	CASSAGLDRDYNSPLHF	TGTGCCAGCTCAGCCGGCTTGGACAGGGATTATAATTCACCCCTCCACTTT
14	TRBD1	TRBV5-1	NA	TRBJ1-2	CASSLGQGDYGYTF	TGCGCCAGCAGCTTGGGACAGGGGGACTATGGCTACACCTTC
13	NA	TRBV2	NA	TRBJ2-3	CASSDRGTDTQYF	TGTGCCAGCAGTGACAGGGGTACAGATACGCAGTATTTT
17	NA	TRBV5-6	NA	TRBJ1-6	CASTSQSSPSYNSPLHF	TGTGCCAGCACCTCCCAGAGCAGTCCCTCCTATAATTCACCCCTCCACTTT
14	TRBD1	TRBV30	NA	TRBJ1-2	CAWRDTGTAYGYTF	TGTGCCTGGAGGGATACCGGGACAGCCTATGGCTACACCTTC
15	TRBD1	TRBV9	NA	TRBJ1-3	CASSVAAGGGNTIYF	TGTGCCAGCAGCGTAGCCGCAGGGGGCGGAAACACCATATATTTT
12	TRBD1	TRBV6-5	NA	TRBJ2-7	CASKQGAREQYF	TGTGCCAGCAAGCAGGGGGCAAGGGAGCAGTACTTC
14	TRBD1	TRBV5-4	NA	TRBJ2-7	CASSLGQGGVEQYF	TGTGCCAGCAGCCTGGGACAGGGGGGGGTGGAGCAGTACTTC
12	NA	TRBV28	NA	TRBJ1-5	CASAFGNQPQHF	TGTGCCAGCGCCTTTGGCAATCAGCCCCAGCATTTT
15	NA	TRBV2	NA	TRBJ1-6	CASRGRRATAAPLHF	TGTGCCAGCAGGGGAAGAAGGGCGACAGCAGCACCCCTCCACTTT
14	NA	TRBV19	once	TRBJ1-2	CASSIERSNYGYTF	TGTGCCAGTAGTATCGAAAGGTCTAACTATGGCTACACCTTC
14	NA	TRBV7-2	NA	TRBJ2-7	CASSFGLGASEQYF	TGTGCCAGCAGCTTTGGGCTCGGGGCGTCCGAGCAGTACTTC